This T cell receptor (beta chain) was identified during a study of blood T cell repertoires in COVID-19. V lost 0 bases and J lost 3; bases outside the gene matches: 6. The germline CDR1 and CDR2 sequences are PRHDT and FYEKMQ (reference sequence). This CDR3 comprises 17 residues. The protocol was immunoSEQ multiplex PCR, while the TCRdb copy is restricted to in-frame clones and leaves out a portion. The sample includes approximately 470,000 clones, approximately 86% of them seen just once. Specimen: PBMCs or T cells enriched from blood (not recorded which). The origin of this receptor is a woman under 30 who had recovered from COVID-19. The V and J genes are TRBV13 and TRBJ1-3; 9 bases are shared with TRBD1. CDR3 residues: CASSLGPGQGGGNTIYF. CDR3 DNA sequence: TGTGCCAGCAGCTTAGGACCGGGACAGGGTGGTGGAAACACCATATATTTT.